The rows below give T cell receptor beta chains drawn from one sample of a study of neurological immune-mediated disorders. TCRdb re-called the 5' RACE reads with MiXCR, one entry per CDR3 protein. The data contain tens of thousands of distinct CDR3 sequences, 9.5% to 12% of them singletons. The sequenced material came from PBMCs. The receptors here all came from a man in his sixties in good health. Each CDR3 is given with its conserved first and last residue. Fields, in order: CDR3 DNA, CDR3 protein, CDR3 length, J gene, clone size, D gene, V gene. D genes are given only for firm matches. Only some rows state a clone size, as once, few, many or a class for expanded clones.

CDR3 DNA: TGTGCCAGCAGTTGGCGGACAGGGTCGGTCGAGCAGTACTTC
CDR3 protein: CASSWRTGSVEQYF
CDR3 length: 14
J gene: TRBJ2-7
clone size: many
D gene: TRBD1
V gene: TRBV6-2/TRBV6-3

CDR3 DNA: TGTGCCAGCAGCTTAGCCGGGACCCCCAATGAGCAGTTCTTC
CDR3 protein: CASSLAGTPNEQFF
CDR3 length: 14
J gene: TRBJ2-1
clone size: many
D gene: .
V gene: TRBV7-6

CDR3 DNA: TGTGCCAGCAGCCGGGACAGGGCGAGGGGCGAGCAGTACTTC
CDR3 protein: CASSRDRARGEQYF
CDR3 length: 14
J gene: TRBJ2-7
clone size: .
D gene: TRBD1
V gene: TRBV6-5

CDR3 DNA: TGTGCCAGCAGTTTTGGGACAGGGGGTGGCTACACCTTC
CDR3 protein: CASSFGTGGGYTF
CDR3 length: 13
J gene: TRBJ1-2
clone size: many
D gene: TRBD1
V gene: TRBV12-3/TRBV12-4

CDR3 DNA: TGTGCCAGCAGCGACGTGGAGGACATTCAGTACTTC
CDR3 protein: CASSDVEDIQYF
CDR3 length: 12
J gene: TRBJ2-4
clone size: .
D gene: .
V gene: TRBV7-9

CDR3 DNA: TGCAGCGTTGGAGGCATGGGCAATCAGCCCCAGCATTTT
CDR3 protein: CSVGGMGNQPQHF
CDR3 length: 13
J gene: TRBJ1-5
clone size: many
D gene: .
V gene: TRBV29-1

CDR3 DNA: TGTGCCAGCACCCCACTAGCGGCAGATACGCAGTATTTT
CDR3 protein: CASTPLAADTQYF
CDR3 length: 13
J gene: TRBJ2-3
clone size: many
D gene: TRBD2
V gene: TRBV12-3/TRBV12-4

CDR3 DNA: TGTGCCAGCAGTTCCCCGGGGCTGGAGGCCCAGCATTTT
CDR3 protein: CASSSPGLEAQHF
CDR3 length: 13
J gene: TRBJ1-5
clone size: many
D gene: .
V gene: TRBV12-3/TRBV12-4

CDR3 DNA: TGTGCCAGCAGCGGCTCCGGGGCAGGAAGGAGTTCACCCCTCCACTTT
CDR3 protein: CASSGSGAGRSSPLHF
CDR3 length: 16
J gene: TRBJ1-6
clone size: many
D gene: .
V gene: TRBV9

CDR3 DNA: TGTGCCAGCAGTTCGACAGGGGACCTCGGCGGCTACACCTTC
CDR3 protein: CASSSTGDLGGYTF
CDR3 length: 14
J gene: TRBJ1-2
clone size: many
D gene: TRBD1
V gene: TRBV28

CDR3 DNA: TGCGCCAGCAGCTTGGCGACAGGAGCCAGGTACGAGCAGTACTTC
CDR3 protein: CASSLATGARYEQYF
CDR3 length: 15
J gene: TRBJ2-7
clone size: many
D gene: .
V gene: TRBV5-1

CDR3 DNA: TGCGCCAGCAGCCGGGGTGGGACAGGGGGCAACGAGCAGTACTTC
CDR3 protein: CASSRGGTGGNEQYF
CDR3 length: 15
J gene: TRBJ2-7
clone size: many
D gene: TRBD1
V gene: TRBV5-1

CDR3 DNA: TGCGCCAGCAGCTTGGGCGACAGGGGAGTCTACGAGCAGTACTTC
CDR3 protein: CASSLGDRGVYEQYF
CDR3 length: 15
J gene: TRBJ2-7
clone size: many
D gene: TRBD1
V gene: TRBV5-1

CDR3 DNA: TGTGCCAGCAGCACGATCAGATTGAACACTGAAGCTTTCTTT
CDR3 protein: CASSTIRLNTEAFF
CDR3 length: 14
J gene: TRBJ1-1
clone size: .
D gene: .
V gene: TRBV6-5

CDR3 DNA: TGTGCCAGCAGCGCCCGGGCTAGCGGGGGCACAGATACGCAGTATTTT
CDR3 protein: CASSARASGGTDTQYF
CDR3 length: 16
J gene: TRBJ2-3
clone size: many
D gene: TRBD2
V gene: TRBV7-2

CDR3 DNA: TGTGCCAGCAGCCCCGTTCGTGGGGGCGGGGTGTACCAAGAGACCCAGTACTTC
CDR3 protein: CASSPVRGGGVYQETQYF
CDR3 length: 18
J gene: TRBJ2-5
clone size: many
D gene: .
V gene: TRBV5-5

CDR3 DNA: TGTGCCAGCAGCACGGGACCCACCGGGAATAATTCACCCCTCCACTTT
CDR3 protein: CASSTGPTGNNSPLHF
CDR3 length: 16
J gene: TRBJ1-6
clone size: .
D gene: .
V gene: TRBV7-8

CDR3 DNA: TGCGCCAGCAGCCCTGGGGTGGTTAGCGGGGGAGTGGAGGAGCAGTTCTTC
CDR3 protein: CASSPGVVSGGVEEQFF
CDR3 length: 17
J gene: TRBJ2-1
clone size: many
D gene: TRBD2
V gene: TRBV5-1

CDR3 DNA: TGCAGCGTTGATGGACAGACTGAGACCCAGTACTTC
CDR3 protein: CSVDGQTETQYF
CDR3 length: 12
J gene: TRBJ2-5
clone size: many
D gene: .
V gene: TRBV29-1

CDR3 DNA: TGTGCCAGCAGACCTGGAGGGGGCTCGAAACAGCCCCAGCATTTT
CDR3 protein: CASRPGGGSKQPQHF
CDR3 length: 15
J gene: TRBJ1-5
clone size: many
D gene: TRBD1
V gene: TRBV6-5

CDR3 DNA: TGCGCCAGCAGCCCTCAGGCGGGCCTCACCCCAGATACGCAGTATTTT
CDR3 protein: CASSPQAGLTPDTQYF
CDR3 length: 16
J gene: TRBJ2-3
clone size: many
D gene: .
V gene: TRBV4-3

CDR3 DNA: TGCGCCAGCAGCCAAGATACAGGGAATAATCAGCCCCAGCATTTT
CDR3 protein: CASSQDTGNNQPQHF
CDR3 length: 15
J gene: TRBJ1-5
clone size: many
D gene: .
V gene: TRBV4-3

CDR3 DNA: TGTGCCAGCAGTCCGGACGTACAAGCCTCCTACGAGCAGTACTTC
CDR3 protein: CASSPDVQASYEQYF
CDR3 length: 15
J gene: TRBJ2-7
clone size: many
D gene: .
V gene: TRBV9

CDR3 DNA: TGTGCCAGCAGCTGGGGCGCAACAGGAATTCTTAATGAAAAACTGTTTTTT
CDR3 protein: CASSWGATGILNEKLFF
CDR3 length: 17
J gene: TRBJ1-4
clone size: many
D gene: .
V gene: TRBV5-6

CDR3 DNA: TGCGCCAGCAGCTTGGGTCTGTCCTCCGCCGGGGAGCTGTTTTTT
CDR3 protein: CASSLGLSSAGELFF
CDR3 length: 15
J gene: TRBJ2-2
clone size: many
D gene: .
V gene: TRBV5-1

CDR3 DNA: TGCGCCAGCAGCTTGGGCGGATACTACGAGCAGTACTTC
CDR3 protein: CASSLGGYYEQYF
CDR3 length: 13
J gene: TRBJ2-7
clone size: many
D gene: .
V gene: TRBV5-1

CDR3 DNA: TGCAGTGCTAGAAAGATTCCCGGGGCAATGACTCAGGGCTACACCTTC
CDR3 protein: CSARKIPGAMTQGYTF
CDR3 length: 16
J gene: TRBJ1-2
clone size: many
D gene: .
V gene: TRBV20-1

CDR3 DNA: TGTGCCAGCAGCTTGGCCGGGACGCCTAATGAAAAACTGTTTTTT
CDR3 protein: CASSLAGTPNEKLFF
CDR3 length: 15
J gene: TRBJ1-4
clone size: many
D gene: .
V gene: TRBV5-5

CDR3 DNA: TGTGCCAGCAGCTTAGAAAGACTAGCGGGGGGCAGGGGCGGGGAGCTGTTTTTT
CDR3 protein: CASSLERLAGGRGGELFF
CDR3 length: 18
J gene: TRBJ2-2
clone size: many
D gene: TRBD2
V gene: TRBV7-2

CDR3 DNA: TGCGCCAGCAGCTCAGACGGAGACTATGGCTACACCTTC
CDR3 protein: CASSSDGDYGYTF
CDR3 length: 13
J gene: TRBJ1-2
clone size: many
D gene: .
V gene: TRBV5-1

CDR3 DNA: TGTGCCAGCAGTTTTAGATTCACTGAAGCTTTCTTT
CDR3 protein: CASSFRFTEAFF
CDR3 length: 12
J gene: TRBJ1-1
clone size: many
D gene: .
V gene: TRBV28

CDR3 DNA: TGTGCCAGCAGTTTTAATGGGGACGCAGAGACCCAGTACTTC
CDR3 protein: CASSFNGDAETQYF
CDR3 length: 14
J gene: TRBJ2-5
clone size: many
D gene: .
V gene: TRBV28

CDR3 DNA: TGCGCCAGCAGCTTACAGGGCGGTGTACGGAACACAGATACGCAGTATTTT
CDR3 protein: CASSLQGGVRNTDTQYF
CDR3 length: 17
J gene: TRBJ2-3
clone size: many
D gene: .
V gene: TRBV5-1

CDR3 DNA: TGCAGTGTCCCGGTACAGGGTTTTGAGCCCCAGCATTTT
CDR3 protein: CSVPVQGFEPQHF
CDR3 length: 13
J gene: TRBJ1-5
clone size: .
D gene: .
V gene: TRBV20-1

CDR3 DNA: TGTGCCAGCAGTTTATCAATGCGTCGGCCGGCGACAGGGGGCAGGGATACGCAGTATTTT
CDR3 protein: CASSLSMRRPATGGRDTQYF
CDR3 length: 20
J gene: TRBJ2-3
clone size: many
D gene: TRBD1
V gene: TRBV27

CDR3 DNA: TGTGCCAGCAGCTTATCAGGGGGTCGGCACAATGAGCAGTTCTTC
CDR3 protein: CASSLSGGRHNEQFF
CDR3 length: 15
J gene: TRBJ2-1
clone size: many
D gene: TRBD1
V gene: TRBV7-6

CDR3 DNA: TGTGCCAGCAGCCTAAGGGGTATTGGGGAGCAGTACTTC
CDR3 protein: CASSLRGIGEQYF
CDR3 length: 13
J gene: TRBJ2-7
clone size: many
D gene: .
V gene: TRBV6-5

CDR3 DNA: TGCAGTGCTAGTACAGGATATAGCAATCAGCCCCAGCATTTT
CDR3 protein: CSASTGYSNQPQHF
CDR3 length: 14
J gene: TRBJ1-5
clone size: many
D gene: .
V gene: TRBV20-1

CDR3 DNA: TGTGCCAGCCGGAAAGGGGGGAATCCACGCAATGAGCAGTTCTTC
CDR3 protein: CASRKGGNPRNEQFF
CDR3 length: 15
J gene: TRBJ2-1
clone size: many
D gene: .
V gene: TRBV28

CDR3 DNA: TGTGCCAGCAGCTTAGGGGGGGTTTCGAACACTGAAGCTTTCTTT
CDR3 protein: CASSLGGVSNTEAFF
CDR3 length: 15
J gene: TRBJ1-1
clone size: many
D gene: .
V gene: TRBV7-2

CDR3 DNA: TGTGCCAGCAGCTTTTTGGGACAAACGAACACTGAAGCTTTCTTT
CDR3 protein: CASSFLGQTNTEAFF
CDR3 length: 15
J gene: TRBJ1-1
clone size: many
D gene: .
V gene: TRBV7-9

CDR3 DNA: TGTGCCAGCAGCTTAGGGCCGTCTAATGAAAAACTGTTTTTT
CDR3 protein: CASSLGPSNEKLFF
CDR3 length: 14
J gene: TRBJ1-4
clone size: many
D gene: .
V gene: TRBV7-2

CDR3 DNA: TGTGCCAGCAGTTTCCTTAATCGTGGGGAGCTGTTTTTT
CDR3 protein: CASSFLNRGELFF
CDR3 length: 13
J gene: TRBJ2-2
clone size: many
D gene: .
V gene: TRBV27

CDR3 DNA: TGTGCCAGCAGCCCCCGGACAGGGGACACCGAGCAGTACTTC
CDR3 protein: CASSPRTGDTEQYF
CDR3 length: 14
J gene: TRBJ2-7
clone size: many
D gene: .
V gene: TRBV21-1

CDR3 DNA: TGCAGCGTGCGGGGAGCGGGGGCTAGGGGTGAGCAGTTCTTC
CDR3 protein: CSVRGAGARGEQFF
CDR3 length: 14
J gene: TRBJ2-1
clone size: many
D gene: TRBD2
V gene: TRBV29-1

CDR3 DNA: TGTGCCAGCAGCTTAGGCCCCGATATTAACTATGGCTACACCTTC
CDR3 protein: CASSLGPDINYGYTF
CDR3 length: 15
J gene: TRBJ1-2
clone size: many
D gene: .
V gene: TRBV7-2

CDR3 DNA: TGTGCCAGCAGCCCCTCGACTAGCGCCTCTTTTCGCAATGAGCAGTTCTTC
CDR3 protein: CASSPSTSASFRNEQFF
CDR3 length: 17
J gene: TRBJ2-1
clone size: many
D gene: TRBD2
V gene: TRBV9

CDR3 DNA: TGTGCCAGCAGCTTGAGGGATACGCAGTATTTT
CDR3 protein: CASSLRDTQYF
CDR3 length: 11
J gene: TRBJ2-3
clone size: many
D gene: .
V gene: TRBV5-5

CDR3 DNA: TGTGCCAGCAGCTTAGGGGACAGGGCACTGAACAATGAAGCTTTCTTT
CDR3 protein: CASSLGDRALNNEAFF
CDR3 length: 16
J gene: TRBJ1-1
clone size: .
D gene: TRBD1
V gene: TRBV7-9

CDR3 DNA: TGTGCCAGCAGTGAAGCTGGGGGGACAGCCGGTGAAAAACTGTTTTTT
CDR3 protein: CASSEAGGTAGEKLFF
CDR3 length: 16
J gene: TRBJ1-4
clone size: many
D gene: TRBD1
V gene: TRBV2

CDR3 DNA: TGTGCCAGCAGCTTAGGCCGAAATCCCCAGCATTTT
CDR3 protein: CASSLGRNPQHF
CDR3 length: 12
J gene: TRBJ1-5
clone size: many
D gene: .
V gene: TRBV13

CDR3 DNA: TGTGCCAGCAGCCGGGCAGATACGCAGTATTTT
CDR3 protein: CASSRADTQYF
CDR3 length: 11
J gene: TRBJ2-3
clone size: many
D gene: .
V gene: TRBV5-6

CDR3 DNA: TGTGCCAGCAGTAGGGAGAGAATGAACACTGAAGCTTTCTTT
CDR3 protein: CASSRERMNTEAFF
CDR3 length: 14
J gene: TRBJ1-1
clone size: .
D gene: .
V gene: TRBV6-2/TRBV6-3

CDR3 DNA: TGTGCCAGCAGTTTATGGGGGGCTGGGGCCAACGTCCTGACTTTC
CDR3 protein: CASSLWGAGANVLTF
CDR3 length: 15
J gene: TRBJ2-6
clone size: many
D gene: .
V gene: TRBV12-3/TRBV12-4

CDR3 DNA: TGCGCCGGCATTGTGGGGCCAGGAGATACGCAGTATTTT
CDR3 protein: CAGIVGPGDTQYF
CDR3 length: 13
J gene: TRBJ2-3
clone size: .
D gene: .
V gene: TRBV10-2

CDR3 DNA: TGCACCAGCAGCTTTGACAGGAGTACAGATACGCAGTATTTT
CDR3 protein: CTSSFDRSTDTQYF
CDR3 length: 14
J gene: TRBJ2-3
clone size: .
D gene: .
V gene: TRBV5-1